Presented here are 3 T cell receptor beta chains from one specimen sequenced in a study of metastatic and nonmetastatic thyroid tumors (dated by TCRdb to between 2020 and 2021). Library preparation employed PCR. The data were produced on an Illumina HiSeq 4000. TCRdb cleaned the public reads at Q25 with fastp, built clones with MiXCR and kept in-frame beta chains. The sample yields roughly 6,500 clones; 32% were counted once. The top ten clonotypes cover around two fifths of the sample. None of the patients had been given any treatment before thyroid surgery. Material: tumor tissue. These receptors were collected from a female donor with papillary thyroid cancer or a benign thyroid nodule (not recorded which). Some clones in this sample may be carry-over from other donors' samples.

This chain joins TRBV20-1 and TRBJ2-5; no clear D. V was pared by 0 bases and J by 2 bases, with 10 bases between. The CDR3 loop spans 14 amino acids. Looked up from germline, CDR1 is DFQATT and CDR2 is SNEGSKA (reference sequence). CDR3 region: CSARDSLQQETQYF. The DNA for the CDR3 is TGCAGTGCTAGAGATAGTTTGCAGCAAGAGACCCAGTACTTC.

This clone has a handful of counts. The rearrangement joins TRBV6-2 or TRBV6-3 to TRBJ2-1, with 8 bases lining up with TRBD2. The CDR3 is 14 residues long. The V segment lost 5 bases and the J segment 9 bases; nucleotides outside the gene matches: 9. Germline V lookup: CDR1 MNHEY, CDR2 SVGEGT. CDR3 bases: TGTGCCAGCAGTCCCGGACTAGCTCGGCGTGAGCAGTTCTTC. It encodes CASSPGLARREQFF.

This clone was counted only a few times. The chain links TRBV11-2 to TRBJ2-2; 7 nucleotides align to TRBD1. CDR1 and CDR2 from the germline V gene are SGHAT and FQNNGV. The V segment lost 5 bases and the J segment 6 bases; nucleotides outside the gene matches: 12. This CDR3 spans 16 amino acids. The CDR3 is CASSAQGRAPAGELFF. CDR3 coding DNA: TGTGCCAGCAGCGCACAGGGGAGAGCCCCCGCCGGGGAGCTGTTTTTT.